Sequencing of this T cell receptor (beta chain) was carried out in a study of CD8+ T cells in alopecia areata. Turning to the study itself: Those patients who were treated received oral tofacitinib, which was given at 5 to 10 mg twice daily for moderate-to-severe alopecia areata. Tofacitinib ran for 6 to 18 months before 6 months off drug.

RNA extraction and reverse transcription yielded cDNA as sequencing template. TCRdb's copy holds only in-frame clones and misses some; the assay was immunoSEQ multiplex PCR. The sample has 140,000 to 150,000 clones, over 45% seen once. CDR1 is SQVTM and CDR2 is ANQGSEA in the germline V gene. The CDR3 sequence is 15 residues long. J gave up 2 bases and V 6 bases, and 11 bases lay outside the gene matches. Patients with alopecia areata provided lesional scalp punch biopsies as well as peripheral blood. This clone was observed a few times. The source is a human donor with alopecia areata. The sequencing sample was made of CD4+ T cells sorted from blood. This chain uses TRBV29-1 with TRBJ2-7; 9 bases align to TRBD1. The CDR3 loop is CSVLTRDRETYEQYF. In DNA, the CDR3 is TGCAGCGTACTGACCCGGGACAGGGAAACCTACGAGCAGTACTTC.